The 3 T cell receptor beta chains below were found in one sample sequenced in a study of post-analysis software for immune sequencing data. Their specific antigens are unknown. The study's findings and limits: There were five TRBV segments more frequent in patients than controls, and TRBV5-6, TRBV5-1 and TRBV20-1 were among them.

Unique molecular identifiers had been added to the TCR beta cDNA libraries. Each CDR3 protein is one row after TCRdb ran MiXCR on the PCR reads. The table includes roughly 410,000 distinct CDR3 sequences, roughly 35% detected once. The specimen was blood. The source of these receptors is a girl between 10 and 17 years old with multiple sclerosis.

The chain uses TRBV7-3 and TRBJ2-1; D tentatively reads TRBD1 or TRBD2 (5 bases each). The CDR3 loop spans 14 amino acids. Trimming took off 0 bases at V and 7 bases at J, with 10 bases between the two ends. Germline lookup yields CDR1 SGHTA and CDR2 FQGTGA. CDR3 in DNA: TGTGCCAGCAGCTTAACGTTTGAGGGGAATGAGCAGTTCTTC. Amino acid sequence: CASSLTFEGNEQFF. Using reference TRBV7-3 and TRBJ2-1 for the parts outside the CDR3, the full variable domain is GAGVSQTPSNKVTEKGKYVELRCDPISGHTALYWYRQSLGQGPEFLIYFQGTGAADDSGLPNDRFFAVRPEGSVSTLKIQRTERGDSAVYLCASSLTFEGNEQFFGPGTRLTVL.

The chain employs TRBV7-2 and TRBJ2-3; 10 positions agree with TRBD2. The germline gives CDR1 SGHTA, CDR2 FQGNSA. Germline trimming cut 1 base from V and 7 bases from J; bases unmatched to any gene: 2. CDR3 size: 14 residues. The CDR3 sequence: CASSLGTSGYTQYF. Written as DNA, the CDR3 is TGTGCCAGCAGCTTAGGGACTAGCGGTTATACGCAGTATTTT.

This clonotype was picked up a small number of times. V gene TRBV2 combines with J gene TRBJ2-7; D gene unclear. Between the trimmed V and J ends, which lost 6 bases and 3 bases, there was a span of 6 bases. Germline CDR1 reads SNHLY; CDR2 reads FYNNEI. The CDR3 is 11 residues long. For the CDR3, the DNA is TGTGCCAGCAGACTTAGCTACGAGCAGTACTTC. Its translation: CASRLSYEQYF. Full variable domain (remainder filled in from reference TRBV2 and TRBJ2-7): EPEVTQTPSHQVTQMGQEVILRCVPISNHLYFYWYRQILGQKVEFLVSFYNNEISEKSEIFDDQFSVERPDGSNFTLKIRSTKLEDSAMYFCASRLSYEQYFGPGTRLTVT.